This TCR beta chain was captured in a study of T cell responses to AZD1222 COVID-19 vaccine. Overall study context: Pooling of second doses given at about 4 or about 12 weeks was done.

The assay was immunoSEQ multiplex PCR, and TCRdb's table has in-frame clones only and misses some. This sample has 150,000 or so clones; around nine tenths occur once, and the top ten carry roughly 3.7%. Points from the study as a whole: Increases in Spike-specific TCR breadth and depth were seen after two AZD1222 doses. White British ancestry dominated among donors, who included more females, and clonal diversity was possibly underestimated.

CDR3 length: 16 amino acids. Details on this clone: Its target is not known.

The J gene is TRBJ1-5, the V gene TRBV21-1; no check of the table's D call, TRBD1, against the DNA was made. TRBV21-1 is a listed pseudogene. The sample consisted of peripheral blood, taken on day 0 of AZD1222 vaccination. This sequence originates from an adult in good health. The CDR3 is CASSKAVRVGNQPQHF. The CDR3 bases are TGTGCCAGCAGCAAAGCGGTCAGGGTGGGCAATCAGCCCCAGCATTTT.